This is a list of T cell receptor beta chains from one sample in a study of blood T cell repertoires in COVID-19. Clones were read by immunoSEQ multiplex PCR, and TCRdb kept only the in-frame ones, dropping some. The table lists 90,000 to 150,000 clones, roughly 83% of them singletons. The sample was peripheral blood. The receptors shown here come from an elderly woman with acute or convalescent COVID-19. CDR3s include the opening cysteine and the closing phenylalanine or tryptophan. The order of the fields is CDR3 protein, CDR3 DNA, J gene, CDR3 length, clone size, D gene, V gene. A D gene is named only where the DNA matches it firmly. Expanded clones are given a class, and other clones once, few, many or no size at all.

CDR3: CASSKGTGAGETQYF
DNA: TGTGCCAGCAGCAAAGGGACAGGGGCGGGAGAGACCCAGTACTTC
J: TRBJ2-5
length: 15
size: .
D: TRBD1
V: TRBV7-9

CDR3: CASSQDPNLDQPQHF
DNA: TGTGCCAGCAGCCAAGACCCTAACCTCGATCAGCCCCAGCATTTT
J: TRBJ1-5
length: 15
size: .
D: .
V: TRBV3-1/TRBV3-2

CDR3: CASSTLAGPTNEKLFF
DNA: TGTGCCAGCAGCACCTTGGCGGGACCGACGAATGAAAAACTGTTTTTT
J: TRBJ1-4
length: 16
size: .
D: .
V: TRBV11-2

CDR3: CASRTGQGAMDEQFF
DNA: TGTGCCAGCAGAACAGGACAGGGGGCGATGGATGAGCAGTTCTTC
J: TRBJ2-1
length: 15
size: .
D: TRBD1
V: TRBV6-5

CDR3: CAISAQLYGYTF
DNA: TGTGCCATCAGTGCACAGCTCTATGGCTACACCTTC
J: TRBJ1-2
length: 12
size: .
D: .
V: TRBV10-3

CDR3: CASSLVLAGGLGEQFF
DNA: TGTGCCAGCAGCTTAGTACTGGCGGGGGGGCTTGGTGAGCAGTTCTTC
J: TRBJ2-1
length: 16
size: .
D: TRBD2
V: TRBV11-2

CDR3: CASSLDQGTNTEAFF
DNA: TGCGCCAGCAGCTTGGATCAGGGGACAAACACTGAAGCTTTCTTT
J: TRBJ1-1
length: 15
size: once
D: .
V: TRBV5-1

CDR3: CASSPDRDQPQHF
DNA: TGTGCCAGCTCACCGGACAGGGATCAGCCCCAGCATTTT
J: TRBJ1-5
length: 13
size: few
D: TRBD1
V: TRBV18

CDR3: CASSLTGGNGNTIYF
DNA: TGTGCCAGCAGTTTAACAGGGGGGAATGGAAACACCATATATTTT
J: TRBJ1-3
length: 15
size: .
D: TRBD1
V: TRBV2

CDR3: CASSTPGTGFGNTIYF
DNA: TGTGCCAGCAGTACCCCCGGGACAGGGTTCGGAAACACCATATATTTT
J: TRBJ1-3
length: 16
size: .
D: TRBD1
V: TRBV28

CDR3: CASSLTGFSYEQYF
DNA: TGTGCCAGCAGCTTGACAGGGTTTTCCTACGAGCAGTACTTC
J: TRBJ2-7
length: 14
size: .
D: TRBD1
V: TRBV7-2

CDR3: CASSITGNTEAFF
DNA: TGTGCCAGCAGCATTACAGGGAACACTGAAGCTTTCTTT
J: TRBJ1-1
length: 13
size: .
D: .
V: TRBV21-1

CDR3: CASSLDRGRPDTQYF
DNA: TGTGCCAGCAGTTTAGACAGGGGTAGGCCAGATACGCAGTATTTT
J: TRBJ2-3
length: 15
size: .
D: TRBD1
V: TRBV7-3

CDR3: CASSSGTFTEAFF
DNA: TGTGCCAGTAGTTCCGGGACATTTACTGAAGCTTTCTTT
J: TRBJ1-1
length: 13
size: .
D: .
V: TRBV19

CDR3: CASTPTSGGANEQFF
DNA: TGTGCCAGCACCCCTACTAGCGGGGGGGCGAATGAGCAGTTCTTC
J: TRBJ2-1
length: 15
size: few
D: TRBD2
V: TRBV2

CDR3: CARSLARQGRNTEAFF
DNA: TGTGCCAGAAGCCTTGCCCGACAGGGACGGAACACTGAAGCTTTCTTT
J: TRBJ1-1
length: 16
size: once
D: TRBD1
V: TRBV5-3

CDR3: CASSPLDRGSFNGYTF
DNA: TGCGCCAGCAGTCCCCTTGACAGGGGCTCTTTCAATGGCTACACCTTC
J: TRBJ1-2
length: 16
size: .
D: TRBD1
V: TRBV10-2

CDR3: CSVEGGRETQYF
DNA: TGCAGCGTTGAAGGGGGCAGGGAGACCCAGTACTTC
J: TRBJ2-5
length: 12
size: .
D: .
V: TRBV29-1

CDR3: CASSQQGQSYNEQFF
DNA: TGCGCCAGCAGCCAACAGGGGCAAAGCTACAATGAGCAGTTCTTC
J: TRBJ2-1
length: 15
size: few
D: .
V: TRBV4-3

CDR3: CASSQAAGTAGNTIYF
DNA: TGTGCCAGCAGCCAAGCGGCCGGGACAGCCGGAAACACCATATATTTT
J: TRBJ1-3
length: 16
size: .
D: TRBD1
V: TRBV4-2

CDR3: CASSIAGIGQPQHF
DNA: TGTGCCAGTAGTATAGCGGGGATCGGGCAGCCCCAGCATTTT
J: TRBJ1-5
length: 14
size: .
D: .
V: TRBV19

CDR3: CASSGDSSYNEQFF
DNA: TGCGCCAGCAGCGGGGACAGCTCCTACAATGAGCAGTTCTTC
J: TRBJ2-1
length: 14
size: .
D: TRBD1
V: TRBV5-1

CDR3: CASSLGSPGSSGNTIYF
DNA: TGTGCCAGCAGCTTAGGGTCCCCCGGGAGCTCTGGAAACACCATATATTTT
J: TRBJ1-3
length: 17
size: .
D: .
V: TRBV7-9

CDR3: CASSWGTGGTGELFF
DNA: TGTGCCAGCAGCTGGGGGACAGGGGGCACCGGGGAGCTGTTTTTT
J: TRBJ2-2
length: 15
size: .
D: TRBD1
V: TRBV11-3

CDR3: CASSQDGGSNQPQHF
DNA: TGCGCCAGCAGCCAAGATGGAGGGAGCAATCAGCCCCAGCATTTT
J: TRBJ1-5
length: 15
size: .
D: .
V: TRBV4-3

CDR3: CASSPPGQAKAFF
DNA: TGTGCCAGCAGTCCACCGGGACAGGCAAAAGCTTTCTTT
J: TRBJ1-1
length: 13
size: .
D: TRBD1
V: TRBV6-5

CDR3: CASSLEASGGVGGTDTQYF
DNA: TGCGCCAGCAGCTTGGAAGCTAGCGGGGGGGTTGGTGGCACAGATACGCAGTATTTT
J: TRBJ2-3
length: 19
size: .
D: TRBD2
V: TRBV5-1

CDR3: CASSDPRQGNTEAFF
DNA: TGTGCCAGCAGTGACCCCCGACAGGGGAACACTGAAGCTTTCTTT
J: TRBJ1-1
length: 15
size: .
D: TRBD1
V: TRBV6-1

CDR3: CASSPFRQTYNSPLHF
DNA: TGTGCCAGCAGCCCTTTTCGACAGACTTATAATTCACCCCTCCACTTT
J: TRBJ1-6
length: 16
size: .
D: .
V: TRBV7-9

CDR3: CASSYSGSEAFF
DNA: TGTGCCAGCAGTTACTCGGGCAGCGAAGCTTTCTTT
J: TRBJ1-1
length: 12
size: few
D: .
V: TRBV6-5

CDR3: CASSEQGGQETQYF
DNA: TGCGCCAGCAGCGAACAGGGGGGCCAAGAGACCCAGTACTTC
J: TRBJ2-5
length: 14
size: .
D: TRBD1
V: TRBV5-1

CDR3: CASRKMLSADTQYF
DNA: TGTGCCAGCAGAAAAATGTTATCTGCAGATACGCAGTATTTT
J: TRBJ2-3
length: 14
size: few
D: .
V: TRBV6-5

CDR3: CASSLPQGQGAGNTIYF
DNA: TGCGCCAGCAGCTTGCCCCAGGGACAGGGCGCTGGAAACACCATATATTTT
J: TRBJ1-3
length: 17
size: many
D: TRBD1
V: TRBV5-1

CDR3: CASSGRLAGGDTQYF
DNA: TGTGCCAGCAGCGGTCGACTAGCGGGAGGGGATACGCAGTATTTT
J: TRBJ2-3
length: 15
size: .
D: TRBD2
V: TRBV9

CDR3: CASSLGRGGVIYEQYF
DNA: TGTGCCAGCAGCTTAGGCCGGGGTGGAGTAATATACGAGCAGTACTTC
J: TRBJ2-7
length: 16
size: .
D: .
V: TRBV7-9

CDR3: CASSPNANNEQFF
DNA: TGTGCCAGCTCACCAAACGCTAACAATGAGCAGTTCTTC
J: TRBJ2-1
length: 13
size: .
D: .
V: TRBV18

CDR3: CASSTDTSSYEQYF
DNA: TGCGCCAGCAGCACAGACACATCCTCCTACGAGCAGTACTTC
J: TRBJ2-7
length: 14
size: .
D: .
V: TRBV5-1

CDR3: CASSGGAGANVLTF
DNA: TGTGCCAGCAGTGGCGGGGCTGGGGCCAACGTCCTGACTTTC
J: TRBJ2-6
length: 14
size: once
D: .
V: TRBV2

CDR3: CASSLMGSYSYNEQFF
DNA: TGTGCCAGCAGCTTAATGGGCAGTTACTCCTACAATGAGCAGTTCTTC
J: TRBJ2-1
length: 16
size: .
D: .
V: TRBV7-9

CDR3: CATSRGVLGPNEQFF
DNA: TGTGCCACCAGCAGGGGAGTTTTAGGGCCCAATGAGCAGTTCTTC
J: TRBJ2-1
length: 15
size: .
D: .
V: TRBV15

CDR3: CASSAQGWQETQYF
DNA: TGTGCCAGCAGCGCACAGGGGTGGCAAGAGACCCAGTACTTC
J: TRBJ2-5
length: 14
size: .
D: TRBD1
V: TRBV7-2

CDR3: CASSPVERNSPLHF
DNA: TGCGCCAGCAGCCCCGTGGAGCGGAATTCACCCCTCCACTTT
J: TRBJ1-6
length: 14
size: once
D: .
V: TRBV4-3

CDR3: CASTRGVGGATEAFF
DNA: TGTGCCAGCACTCGGGGGGTTGGGGGAGCCACTGAAGCTTTCTTT
J: TRBJ1-1
length: 15
size: .
D: .
V: TRBV27

CDR3: CSASLAGGNEQYF
DNA: TGCAGTGCTAGTCTCGCGGGAGGTAACGAGCAGTACTTC
J: TRBJ2-7
length: 13
size: .
D: TRBD2
V: TRBV20-1

CDR3: CASSLRQGIDEKLFF
DNA: TGTGCCAGCAGCTTACGACAGGGTATCGATGAAAAACTGTTTTTT
J: TRBJ1-4
length: 15
size: .
D: TRBD1
V: TRBV7-9

CDR3: CASSPTELGLKGYTF
DNA: TGTGCCAGCAGTCCCACAGAGTTGGGCCTGAAGGGCTACACCTTC
J: TRBJ1-2
length: 15
size: .
D: .
V: TRBV27

CDR3: CASIPGHLYSNQPQHF
DNA: TGTGCCAGCATCCCGGGACATTTGTATAGCAATCAGCCCCAGCATTTT
J: TRBJ1-5
length: 16
size: .
D: .
V: TRBV5-8

CDR3: CAIAGLANEQFF
DNA: TGTGCCATCGCGGGACTAGCAAATGAGCAGTTCTTC
J: TRBJ2-1
length: 12
size: once
D: TRBD2
V: TRBV10-3

CDR3: CASSSGTGEVYGYTF
DNA: TGCGCCAGCAGCTCCGGGACAGGAGAGGTCTATGGCTACACCTTC
J: TRBJ1-2
length: 15
size: .
D: TRBD1
V: TRBV5-1

CDR3: CASSYSRDRLGGYTF
DNA: TGTGCCAGCAGTTACTCCCGGGACAGGCTGGGTGGCTACACCTTC
J: TRBJ1-2
length: 15
size: .
D: TRBD1
V: TRBV6-5

CDR3: CASSPRTGDLTTNEKLFF
DNA: TGTGCCAGCAGCCCCCGGACAGGGGACTTGACAACTAATGAAAAACTGTTTTTT
J: TRBJ1-4
length: 18
size: .
D: TRBD1
V: TRBV6-2/TRBV6-3